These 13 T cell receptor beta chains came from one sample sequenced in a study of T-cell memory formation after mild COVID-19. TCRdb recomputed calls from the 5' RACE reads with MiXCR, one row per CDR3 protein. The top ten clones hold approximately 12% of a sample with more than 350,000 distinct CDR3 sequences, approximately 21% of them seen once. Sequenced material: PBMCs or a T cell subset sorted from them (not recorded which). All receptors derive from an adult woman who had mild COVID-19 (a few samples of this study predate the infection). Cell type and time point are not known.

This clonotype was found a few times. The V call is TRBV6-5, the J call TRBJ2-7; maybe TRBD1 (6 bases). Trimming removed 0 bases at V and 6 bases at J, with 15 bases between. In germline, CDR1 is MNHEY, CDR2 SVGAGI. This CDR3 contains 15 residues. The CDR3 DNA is TGTGCCAGCAGTTACTCGTTGGACAGTCCTCGCGAGCAGTACTTC. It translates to CASSYSLDSPREQYF.

Here the CDR3 reads CASSIQGVSNQPQHF. The CDR3 DNA follows: TGTGCCAGTAGTATCCAAGGGGTTAGCAATCAGCCCCAGCATTTT. The V gene is TRBV19, the J gene TRBJ1-5; D is perhaps TRBD1 (5 bases). The germline V gene has CDR1 LNHDA and CDR2 SQIVND (reference sequence). The germline V and J ends were trimmed by 3 bases and 0 bases, with 9 bases remaining between them. This CDR3 region has 15 residues.

CDR3 amino acids: CASSTSGGANNEQFF. In nucleotides, the CDR3 is TGTGCCAGCTCAACTAGCGGGGGGGCCAACAATGAGCAGTTCTTC. The J gene is TRBJ2-1, the V gene TRBV18, with TRBD2 matching 13 bases. Germline V gene lookup returns CDR1 KGHSH and CDR2 LQKENI. Unmatched junction bases numbered 3, after V lost 5 bases and J lost 5 bases. The CDR3 spans 15 residues.

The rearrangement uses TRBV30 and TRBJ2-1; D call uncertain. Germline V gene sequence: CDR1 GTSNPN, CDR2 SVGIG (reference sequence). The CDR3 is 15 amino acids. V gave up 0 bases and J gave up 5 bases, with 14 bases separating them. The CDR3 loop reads CAWSVEPSPHNEQFF. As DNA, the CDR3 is TGTGCCTGGAGTGTAGAGCCCTCCCCCCACAATGAGCAGTTCTTC.

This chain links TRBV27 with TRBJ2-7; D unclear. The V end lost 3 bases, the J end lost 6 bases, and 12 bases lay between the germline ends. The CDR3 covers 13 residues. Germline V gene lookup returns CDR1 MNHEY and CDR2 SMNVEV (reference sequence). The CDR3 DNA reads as TGTGCCAGCAGTTTCTCGACACCCTCCGAGCAGTACTTC. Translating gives CASSFSTPSEQYF.

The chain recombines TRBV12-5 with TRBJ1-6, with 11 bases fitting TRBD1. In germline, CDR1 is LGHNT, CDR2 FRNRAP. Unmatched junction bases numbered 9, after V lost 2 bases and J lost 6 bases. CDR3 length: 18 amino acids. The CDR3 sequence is CASGLIYSGTGGNSPLHF. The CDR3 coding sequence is TGTGCTAGTGGTTTGATCTATTCCGGGACAGGGGGTAATTCACCCCTCCACTTT. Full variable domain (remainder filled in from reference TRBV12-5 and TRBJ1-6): DARVTQTPRHKVTEMGQEVTMRCQPILGHNTVFWYRQTMMQGLELLAYFRNRAPLDDSGMPKDRFSAEMPDATLATLKIQPSEPRDSAVYFCASGLIYSGTGGNSPLHFGNGTRLTVT.

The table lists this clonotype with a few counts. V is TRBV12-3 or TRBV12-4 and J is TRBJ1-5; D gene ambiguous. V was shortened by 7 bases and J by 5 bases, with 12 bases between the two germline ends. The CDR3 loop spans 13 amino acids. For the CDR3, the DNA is TGTGCCAGCACCCCGGATTTGGATCAGCCCCAGCATTTT. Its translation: CASTPDLDQPQHF.

The CDR3 coding sequence is TGTGCCTGGAGCGGATCGCCCCGGATTCAAGAGACCCAGTACTTC. Protein product: CAWSGSPRIQETQYF. The chain recombines TRBV30 with TRBJ2-5, with no clear D. CDR3 length equals 15 residues. Deletions cut 3 bases from V and 2 bases from J, with 16 bases between. Looked up from germline, CDR1 is GTSNPN and CDR2 is SVGIG (reference sequence). Based on the CDR3 plus reference TRBV30 and TRBJ2-5, the full variable domain is SQTIHQWPATLVQPVGSPLSLECTVEGTSNPNLYWYRQAAGRGLQLLFYSVGIGQISSEVPQNLSASRPQDRQFILSSKKLLLSDSGFYLCAWSGSPRIQETQYFGPGTRLLVL.

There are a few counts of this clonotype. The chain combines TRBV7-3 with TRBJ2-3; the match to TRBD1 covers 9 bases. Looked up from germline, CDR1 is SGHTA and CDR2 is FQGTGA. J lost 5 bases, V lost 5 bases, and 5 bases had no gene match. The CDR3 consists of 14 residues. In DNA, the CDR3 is TGTGCCAGCAGCCCGGGACAGGGTGGAGATACGCAGTATTTT. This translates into CASSPGQGGDTQYF.

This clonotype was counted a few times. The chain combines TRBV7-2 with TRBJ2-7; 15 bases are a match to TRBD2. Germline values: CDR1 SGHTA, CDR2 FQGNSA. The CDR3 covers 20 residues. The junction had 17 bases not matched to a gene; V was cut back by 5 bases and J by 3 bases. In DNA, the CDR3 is TGTGCCAGCAGCCACAACACCCCGGGACTAGCGGGAGGCCGACGCTACGAGCAGTACTTC. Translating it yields CASSHNTPGLAGGRRYEQYF.

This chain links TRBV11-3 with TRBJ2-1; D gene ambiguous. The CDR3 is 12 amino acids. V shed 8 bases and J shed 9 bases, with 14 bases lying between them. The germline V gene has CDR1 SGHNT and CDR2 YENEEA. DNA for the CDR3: TGTGCCAGCTTAGATCGCGGCGGTGAGCAGTTCTTC. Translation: CASLDRGGEQFF.

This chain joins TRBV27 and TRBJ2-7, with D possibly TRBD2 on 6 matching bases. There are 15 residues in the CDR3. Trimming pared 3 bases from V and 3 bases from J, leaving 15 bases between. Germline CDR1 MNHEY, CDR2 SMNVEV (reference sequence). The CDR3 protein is CASSFGPAGLYEQYF. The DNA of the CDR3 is TGTGCCAGCAGTTTCGGCCCGGCGGGGCTCTACGAGCAGTACTTC.

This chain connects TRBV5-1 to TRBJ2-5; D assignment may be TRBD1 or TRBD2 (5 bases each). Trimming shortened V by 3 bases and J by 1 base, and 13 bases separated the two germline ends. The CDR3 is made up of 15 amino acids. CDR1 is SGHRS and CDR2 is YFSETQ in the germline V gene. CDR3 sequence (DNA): TGCGCCAGCAGCTCCCTGACGAGGGGCCAAGAGACCCAGTACTTC. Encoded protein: CASSSLTRGQETQYF.